This T cell receptor (beta chain) was retrieved from a study of OX40 agonist ivuxolimab in advanced cancers. About this clone itself: Antigen: not known.

CDR1 LNHDA and CDR2 SQIVND come from the germline V gene (reference sequence). The CDR3 loop spans 16 amino acids. Losses at the gene ends were 3 bases for V and 2 bases for J; bases not matched to a gene: 8. Overall study results and limits: Some patients who did not respond also had low normalized T-cell clonal expansion. The specificity for antigen of the expanded peripheral T cells was not determined.

Anyone with autoimmune disease history or systemic immunosuppression was excluded. TCRdb's table, derived via immunoSEQ multiplex PCR, lists solely in-frame clones and lacks some. In the table there are about 52,000 clones, roughly nine tenths of which are singletons. The sequences come from CD4+ or CD8+ T cells sorted from blood, collected in a trial of the OX40 agonist ivuxolimab. The chain uses TRBV19 and TRBJ2-5, with 8 bases identical to TRBD2. This clonotype was obtained from an adult with an advanced solid tumor such as melanoma, head and neck, liver or kidney cancer. CDR3 protein: CASSMASGGLQETQYF. The CDR3 region has the DNA TGTGCCAGTAGTATGGCCAGCGGGGGCCTACAAGAGACCCAGTACTTC.